The present entry profiles one T cell receptor (beta chain) with its context. Its antigen remains undetermined. Base-call qualities are not available, and no considerably larger clone is one nucleotide away. Other DNA sequences in this specimen translate into the identical CDR3. The sample originates from a study of blood T cell repertoires in COVID-19 (TCRdb year 2020). At the level of the whole study: Collaborator samples came from the United States, Italy and Spain and covered acute and convalescent phases of COVID-19. The sample metadata nearly always contained a de-identified subject ID, COVID-19 status, age in years and sex. A freely available public database, intended as a resource for researchers studying the immune response to SARS-CoV-2, is where the repertoires were released. Samples were obtained from the ongoing ImmuneRACE study (first 160 participants) and from about 1,300 subjects provided by 6 global collaborators. HLA class I and class II types, where available, came from metadata supplied by the sample provider rather than from assay-based typing. The material from the prospective study consisted of cDNA or gDNA derived from T cells, B-cell-depleted T cells, or PBMCs. The dataset comprised deeply sampled blood TCRbeta repertoires from subjects exposed to, actively infected with, or recovered from COVID-19.

On the study overall, not on this receptor specifically: The amount of clinical and demographic metadata varied by source and participant and was provided uncurated.

Each collaborating institution followed its own protocols to collect whole blood in K2EDTA tubes. For TCRbeta analysis, collaborator samples were shipped as frozen whole blood, as isolated PBMCs, or as DNA extracted from either sample type. TCRbeta CDR3 regions were amplified from genomic DNA using the immunoSEQ Assay, a bias-controlled multiplex PCR. The study's own analysis went as follows. The number of nucleated cells in each sample was estimated by amplification of reference gene primers within the assay. Sequence reads were collapsed and filtered to measure the absolute abundance of every unique TCRbeta CDR3 rearrangement. For each sample, productive Simpson clonality was calculated by taking the square root of Simpson's diversity index across productive rearrangements. As stored in TCRdb, this immuneACCESS dataset retains in-frame rearrangements with V and J assigned. A fraction of the clones does not appear; measured against another copy, unresolved V genes explain less than half of the discrepancy, and the remainder lacks a known reason. That table furnishes V, J and clone size, whereas the DNA furnished D and trimming. This sample gives approximately 300,000 clones in total; roughly 90% of them show up just once. Roughly 5.1% of the sample rests with the top ten.

The germline V gene encodes CDR1 LNHDA and CDR2 SQIVND (reference sequence). Inclusive of the bounding cysteine and phenylalanine, the CDR3 is 12 residues long. Left in the record is the CDR3 DNA by itself, 36 bases read in frame from the first base. V loses 4 bases of germline sequence and J loses 5 bases, and the interval between the two ends is 8 bases. What was sequenced was peripheral blood. The TCR sequence derives from a man in his forties with acute or convalescent COVID-19. The chain uses TRBV19 and TRBJ1-1, with the D gene call left open. This receptor carries the CDR3 CASSTGRTEAFF. The nucleotide sequence reads as follows: TGTGCCAGTAGTACCGGTAGAACTGAAGCTTTCTTT.